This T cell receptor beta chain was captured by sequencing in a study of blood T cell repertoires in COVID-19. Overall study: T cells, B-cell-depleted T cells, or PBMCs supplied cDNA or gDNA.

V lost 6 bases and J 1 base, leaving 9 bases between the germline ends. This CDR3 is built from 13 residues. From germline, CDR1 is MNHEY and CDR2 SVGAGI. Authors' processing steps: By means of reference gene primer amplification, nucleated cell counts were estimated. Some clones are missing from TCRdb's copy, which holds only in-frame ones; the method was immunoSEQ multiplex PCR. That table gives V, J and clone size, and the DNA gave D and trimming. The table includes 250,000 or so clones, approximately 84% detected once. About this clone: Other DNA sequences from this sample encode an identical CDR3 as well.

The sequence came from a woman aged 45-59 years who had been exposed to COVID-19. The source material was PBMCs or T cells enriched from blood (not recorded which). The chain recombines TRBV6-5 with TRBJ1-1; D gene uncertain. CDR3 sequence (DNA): TGTGCCAGCAGCCCGACACCGAACACTGAAGCTTTCTTT. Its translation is CASSPTPNTEAFF.